A selection of T cell receptor beta chains follows, all from one sample in a study of blood T cell repertoires in COVID-19. Clones were read by immunoSEQ multiplex PCR, and TCRdb kept only the in-frame ones, dropping some. Of roughly 250,000 clones listed, approximately 79% are singletons. Sequencing input: peripheral blood. The receptors come from a middle-aged woman with active or convalescent COVID-19. The CDR3 runs from the conserved cysteine through the conserved F or W. Each record gives: V gene, J gene, D gene, clone size, CDR3 protein, CDR3 DNA. The D gene is left open where the match is weak. Not all rows give a size; the values are once, few, many and, for expanded clones, a class.

TRBV3-1/TRBV3-2	TRBJ1-5	TRBD1	NA	CASSLGTGEVQPQHF	TGTGCCAGCAGCCTGGGGACAGGGGAGGTTCAGCCCCAGCATTTT
TRBV30	TRBJ2-3	NA	NA	CAWNAVFRTDTQYF	TGTGCCTGGAATGCGGTCTTCCGGACAGATACGCAGTATTTT
TRBV19	TRBJ1-2	TRBD1	NA	CASSDRVSYGYTF	TGTGCCAGTAGTGACAGGGTTAGCTATGGCTACACCTTC
TRBV6-5	TRBJ1-1	NA	few	CASSRDISNTEAFF	TGTGCCAGCAGTAGGGACATCTCGAACACTGAAGCTTTCTTT
TRBV3-1/TRBV3-2	TRBJ1-2	NA	once	CASSQGGLNYGYTF	TGTGCCAGCAGCCAAGGTGGCCTTAACTATGGCTACACCTTC
TRBV25-1	TRBJ1-1	TRBD1	NA	CASTPDRGHTEAFF	TGTGCCAGCACCCCGGACAGGGGGCACACTGAAGCTTTCTTT
TRBV4-2	TRBJ1-5	NA	NA	CASSQESGAGLRGSAQHF	TGTGCCAGCAGCCAAGAATCCGGCGCGGGCCTGCGGGGATCGGCCCAGCATTTT
TRBV10-3	TRBJ1-4	NA	NA	CAISEGQSYEKLFF	TGTGCCATCAGTGAGGGGCAGTCCTATGAAAAACTGTTTTTT
TRBV23-1	TRBJ1-6	NA	NA	CASSQPENSPLHF	TGCGCCAGCAGTCAACCCGAGAATTCACCCCTCCACTTT
TRBV6-1	TRBJ2-3	NA	NA	CASSELGREADTQYF	TGTGCCAGCAGTGAACTTGGCAGGGAGGCAGATACGCAGTATTTT
TRBV5-1	TRBJ1-4	NA	NA	CASSLERGTNEKLFF	TGCGCCAGCAGCTTGGAGCGGGGAACTAATGAAAAACTGTTTTTT